This is a list of T cell receptor beta chains from one sample in a study of T cell responses to AZD1222 COVID-19 vaccine. Sequenced by immunoSEQ multiplex PCR; TCRdb stores in-frame clones only, minus some. The sample holds more than 140,000 clones, around nine tenths seen once. Sequenced here: peripheral blood, sampled on day 0 of AZD1222 vaccination. These receptors all come from an adult in good health. Both conserved end residues are trimmed from each CDR3.

14,TRBV2,TRBJ2-3,ASRPWGRGHTDTQY
12,TRBV28,TRBJ1-5,ASSPSISNQPQH
11,TRBV6-2/TRBV6-3,TRBJ1-1,ASSSGQGREAF
12,TRBV6-2/TRBV6-3,TRBJ1-1,ASSYPDRNTEAF
14,TRBV7-2,TRBJ2-7,ASSLGLVGQSYEQY
14,TRBV6-5,TRBJ1-1,ASSYTFDRVNTEAF
14,TRBV5-4,TRBJ2-7,ASSWLAGQGNYEQY
14,TRBV27,TRBJ2-1,ASSLLTSGRPDEQF
12,TRBV28,TRBJ2-7,ASSFGLENYEQY
12,TRBV4-1,TRBJ1-1,ASSLTQVLGEAF
14,TRBV5-4,TRBJ2-3,ASSITAGGPSDTQY
12,TRBV7-6,TRBJ1-6,ASSLAGGNSPLH
13,TRBV6-5,TRBJ1-2,ASQVDRAANYGYT
11,TRBV7-9,TRBJ2-3,ASSLNPTDTQY
10,TRBV28,TRBJ2-1,ASSPQSDEQF
13,TRBV9,TRBJ1-2,ASSTRGGPVYGYT
11,TRBV12-3/TRBV12-4,TRBJ2-5,ASSSPYKRTQY
12,TRBV19,TRBJ2-1,ATLGTPRRNEQF
17,TRBV5-1,TRBJ2-1,ASSFVSSGRFSSYNEQF
13,TRBV7-2,TRBJ2-7,ASSLLVAGGREQY
13,TRBV7-8,TRBJ2-7,ASSLGGQGKHEQY
12,TRBV4-3,TRBJ2-7,ASSRMGPSYEQY